This TCR beta chain emerged from a study of shared clonotypes between healthy human individuals. Notes on this clone: This specimen includes other DNA sequences encoding the same CDR3.

V was clipped by 5 bases and J by 5 bases, with 12 bases between them. The CDR3 is 13 residues long. Germline loops: CDR1 MNHEY, CDR2 SMNVEV (reference sequence). Produced via immunoSEQ multiplex PCR; TCRdb's table is partial and in-frame only. The sample yields around 2.1 million clones, approximately 94% seen once. The sequenced sample consisted of naive CD4+ T cells sorted from blood. Sample subset: CD45RA+ positively selected. This sequence was found in a young man in good health. The rearrangement links TRBV27 to TRBJ2-5, with D maybe TRBD1 (7 bases). The CDR3 sequence is CASSIQGRETQYF. The CDR3 DNA is TGTGCCAGCAGTATACAGGGGAGGGAGACCCAGTACTTC.